This passage covers 23 T cell receptor beta chains from one sample sequenced in a study of spatial heterogeneity in lung cancer. Study-level points and caveats: Tumor mutation counts were tracked by expanded intratumoral alpha and beta TCR counts.

No antigens are known for them. Time point defined: sample taken at primary tumor resection. TCRdb processed the 5' RACE reads anew with MiXCR; each CDR3 protein has one entry. Among about 13,000 distinct CDR3 sequences, about 6% were seen once, and the ten largest hold around 10%. The sequencing here drew on lung tumor tissue, taken at surgery. These receptors were obtained from a female donor with early-stage non-small cell lung cancer.

This clonotype was seen ten or more times. Since the library was made to target alpha chains, this beta chain is a stray read and its abundance is not meaningful. The chain couples TRBV7-2 to TRBJ2-1, with a weak D call TRBD2 (6 bases). This CDR3 region has 16 residues. The germline V gene encodes CDR1 SGHTA and CDR2 FQGNSA. Trimming took off 1 base at V and 7 bases at J, with 17 bases between the two ends. CDR3 bases: TGTGCCAGCAGCTTAGGCTGGCGGGGCCAGAGGAATGAGCAGTTCTTC. It encodes CASSLGWRGQRNEQFF.

This clonotype was seen ten or more times. This beta chain came through as a stray read in a library set up for alpha chains, and its size says little. The chain has TRBV6-2 or TRBV6-3 and TRBJ2-5; D uncertain. Trimming pared 2 bases from V and 2 bases from J, leaving 9 bases between. This CDR3 region has 14 residues. Germline V CDR1 and CDR2: MNHEY, SVGEGT. The DNA of the CDR3 is TGTGCCAGCAGTTACCCGGGTGGTCAAGAGACCCAGTACTTC. Protein sequence: CASSYPGGQETQYF.

Many counts were recorded for this clonotype. The library was built for alpha chains, so this beta chain is an off-target read and its size means little. This chain joins TRBV6-5 and TRBJ1-1; D may be TRBD1 (6 bases). The V end was cut by 3 bases, the J end by 0 bases, with 11 bases between. This CDR3 contains 15 residues. Per the germline V gene, CDR1 is MNHEY and CDR2 is SVGAGI. The CDR3 loop reads CASSYDNRVNTEAFF. CDR3 nucleotide sequence: TGTGCCAGCAGTTATGACAACAGGGTGAACACTGAAGCTTTCTTT.

This clonotype is large within its sample. With the library built for alpha chains, this beta chain is off target and its frequency is not meaningful. The rearrangement links TRBV7-2 to TRBJ1-2, with D tentatively TRBD1 (5 bases). CDR1 is SGHTA and CDR2 is FQGNSA in the germline V gene. This CDR3 region has 18 residues. Trimming stripped 2 bases from V and 0 bases from J, with 19 bases between. Written as DNA, the CDR3 is TGTGCCAGCAGCTTACCCCTACTGACAGCTTCAGCTAACTATGGCTACACCTTC. Its translation: CASSLPLLTASANYGYTF. Variable domain in full (rest from reference TRBV7-2 and TRBJ1-2): GAGVSQSPSNKVTEKGKDVELRCDPISGHTALYWYRQSLGQGLEFLIYFQGNSAPDKSGLPSDRFSAERTGGSVSTLTIQRTQQEDSAVYLCASSLPLLTASANYGYTFGSGTRLTVV.

This clonotype was seen repeatedly, ten times or more. With the library built for alpha chains, this beta chain is off target and its frequency is not meaningful. The chain employs TRBV7-3 and TRBJ2-5; D unclear. Trimming stripped 1 base from V and 7 bases from J, with 16 bases between. CDR1 and CDR2 (germline): SGHTA, FQGTGA. This CDR3 is built from 15 residues. CDR3 protein: CASSLSDPPKGTQYF. CDR3 coding DNA: TGTGCCAGCAGCTTAAGCGACCCCCCCAAGGGGACCCAGTACTTC.

This clonotype has ten or more counts. Since it is a stray read in a library aimed at alpha chains, this beta chain has a size that is not meaningful. V is TRBV12-3 or TRBV12-4 and J is TRBJ2-1, with 11 bases fitting TRBD2. The CDR3 length is 14 residues. The V segment lost 6 bases and the J segment 7 bases; nucleotides outside the gene matches: 5. The CDR3 region has the DNA TGTGCCAGCAGAACTAGCGGGGGAGGGAATGAGCAGTTCTTC. It codes for CASRTSGGGNEQFF.

This clonotype has a handful of counts. Possible read error: a much larger clone is one base away. This beta chain is a stray sequence in a library constructed for alpha chains; its clone size is not meaningful. In DNA form, the CDR3 reads TGTGCCAGCAGTTACGGGGCGTTTTACGAGCAGTACTTC. Amino acid sequence: CASSYGAFYEQYF. This chain links TRBV6-6 with TRBJ2-7; D might be TRBD1 (5 bases). CDR1 is MNHNY, CDR2 SVGAGI, per germline (reference sequence). Trimming took 2 bases from V and 4 from J, leaving 9 bases between them. This CDR3 contains 13 residues.

There are many counts of this clonotype. This beta chain came through as a stray read in a library set up for alpha chains, and its size says little. V gene TRBV20-1 combines with J gene TRBJ1-1; D call uncertain. The germline V and J ends were trimmed by 6 bases and 4 bases, with 12 bases remaining between them. The germline CDR1 and CDR2 sequences are DFQATT and SNEGSKA (reference sequence). This CDR3 contains 12 residues. CDR3 in DNA: TGCAGTGCACCGGGAACGGCCACTGAAGCTTTCTTT. As protein: CSAPGTATEAFF.

This clonotype is deemed medium-sized. This beta chain came through as a stray read in a library set up for alpha chains, and its size says little. V gene TRBV6-5 combines with J gene TRBJ1-5, with D maybe TRBD1 (5 bases). Germline V gives CDR1 MNHEY, CDR2 SVGAGI. The germline V and J ends were trimmed by 5 bases and 4 bases, with 12 bases remaining between them. The CDR3 covers 14 residues. The CDR3 nucleotides are TGTGCCAGCAGTGCGTCAGGGCTGAATCAGCCCCAGCATTTT. This translates into CASSASGLNQPQHF.

This clonotype was detected many times. The library was designed around alpha chains, so this beta chain is a stray read whose abundance carries little weight. The rearrangement links TRBV7-2 to TRBJ2-7; the D gene is possibly TRBD2 (6 bases). CDR1 SGHTA and CDR2 FQGNSA come from the germline V gene. The CDR3 has 14 residues. Trimming cost V 5 bases and J 2 bases, with 13 bases left between them. The CDR3 nucleotides read TGTGCCAGCAGCCCCTTAGCGGCCACCTACGAGCAGTACTTC. Amino acids: CASSPLAATYEQYF.

This clonotype was observed many times. Because this beta chain is a stray read in a library intended to capture alpha chains, its abundance should not be given much weight. CDR3 sequence (DNA): TGTGCCAGCAGTTTGGTCGGGGGTAATTCACCCCTCCACTTT. The encoded protein is CASSLVGGNSPLHF. The rearrangement uses TRBV12-3 or TRBV12-4 and TRBJ1-6; D is possibly TRBD1 (5 bases). V was trimmed by 3 bases and J by 6 bases, leaving 9 bases between them. CDR3 length equals 14 residues.

This clonotype was seen many times. The size of this beta chain means little, since it is a stray read in a library made for alpha chains. This rearrangement joins TRBV7-8 to TRBJ1-6; perhaps TRBD1 as D (5 bases). The V gene's germline CDR1 is SGHVS and CDR2 FQNEAQ. Trimming took 5 bases from V and 7 from J, leaving 18 bases between them. This CDR3 region has 16 residues. DNA of the CDR3: TGTGCCAGCAGCATGGGACCTCTTTCGGCAAATTCACCCCTCCACTTT. It is translated as CASSMGPLSANSPLHF.

Ten or more counts support this clonotype. The size of this beta chain means little, since it is a stray read in a library made for alpha chains. The gene calls are TRBV7-2 and TRBJ2-3; weak D call: TRBD2 (5 bases). Germline-derived CDR1 and CDR2 are SGHTA and FQGNSA. Between the trimmed V and J ends, which lost 4 bases and 7 bases, there was a span of 9 bases. The CDR3 is 12 amino acids. CDR3 residues: CASSSRTYTQYF. The CDR3 coding sequence is TGTGCCAGCAGCTCCCGGACTTATACGCAGTATTTT.

In this sample, this clonotype turned up many times. This beta chain is an unintended read in a library built for alpha chains; its size means little. This chain uses TRBV12-3 or TRBV12-4 with TRBJ1-3; D is undetermined. Between the trimmed V and J ends, which lost 3 bases and 4 bases, there was a span of 4 bases. CDR3 size: 12 residues. The CDR3 DNA reads TGTGCCAGCAGTTTGGTGGGAAACACCATATATTTT. It codes for CASSLVGNTIYF.

There are many counts of this clonotype. This beta chain is an unintended read in a library built for alpha chains; its size means little. This chain joins TRBV2 and TRBJ2-3; D is unclear. Trimming cost V 6 bases and J 4 bases, with 14 bases left between them. CDR3 length equals 14 residues. In germline, CDR1 is SNHLY, CDR2 FYNNEI. CDR3 protein: CASRVNFGPDTQYF. In DNA, the CDR3 is TGTGCCAGCAGGGTCAATTTTGGGCCAGATACGCAGTATTTT.

This clonotype was recorded many times. The library was built for alpha chains, so this beta chain is an off-target read and its size means little. CDR3 bases: TGTGCCAGCAGTATAGGGGGGGCCCTCACAGATACGCAGTATTTT. Amino acid sequence: CASSIGGALTDTQYF. The chain recombines TRBV28 with TRBJ2-3; perhaps TRBD2 as D (7 bases). The CDR3 runs to 15 residues. V was cut by 5 bases and J by 2 bases, with 14 bases left in between. The V gene's germline CDR1 is MDHEN and CDR2 SYDVKM.

This clonotype is medium-sized by share. A library prepared for alpha chains yielded this beta chain as an off-target read; its size is of little meaning. This chain joins TRBV18 and TRBJ2-7, with D tentatively TRBD2 (6 bases). V lost 4 bases to trimming and J lost 2 bases, with 15 bases between them. The CDR3 sequence is 15 residues long. CDR1 is KGHSH, CDR2 LQKENI, per germline. The CDR3 loop is CASSRARGRTYEQYF. The CDR3 region has the DNA TGTGCCAGCTCACGGGCGCGAGGGAGGACCTACGAGCAGTACTTC.

This clonotype was picked up many times. This beta chain is off target for a library built for alpha chains, so its abundance means little. The V call is TRBV12-3 or TRBV12-4, the J call TRBJ2-5; 10 positions agree with TRBD1. CDR3 length: 15 residues. V lost 5 bases and J lost 7; bases outside the gene matches: 10. The CDR3 is CASSDGQGGGLTQYF. The CDR3 nucleotides are TGTGCCAGCAGTGACGGACAGGGGGGCGGTTTGACCCAGTACTTC.

This clonotype was found many times. This beta chain lies outside the target of a library built for alpha chains; its clone size means little. The chain employs TRBV27 and TRBJ1-1, with D possibly matching TRBD1 (6 bases). Germline CDR1 reads MNHEY; CDR2 reads SMNVEV (reference sequence). The CDR3 has 15 residues. Trimming pared 6 bases from V and 3 bases from J, leaving 17 bases between. The DNA for the CDR3 is TGTGCCAGCAGACTCACAGGGACCTCGTACACTGAAGCTTTCTTT. Translating it yields CASRLTGTSYTEAFF.

Concerning this clonotype itself: This beta chain is an unintended read in a library built for alpha chains; its size means little. V gene TRBV11-2 combines with J gene TRBJ2-1, with a tentative D call TRBD2 (7 bases). Germline CDR1 and CDR2: SGHAT and FQNNGV. Deletions cut 5 bases from V and 9 bases from J, with 17 bases between. The length of the CDR3 is 14 residues. The CDR3 spells CASSPLGGAVEQFF. In DNA, the CDR3 is TGTGCCAGCAGCCCCCTGGGGGGGGCCGTTGAGCAGTTCTTC.

Many counts were recorded for this clonotype. Mismatch with germline at one junction end may stem from a read error. This beta chain is off target for a library built for alpha chains, so its abundance means little. This chain connects TRBV6-1 to TRBJ2-1; D may be TRBD1 or TRBD2 (7 bases each). The CDR3 is made up of 15 amino acids. CDR1 MNHNS and CDR2 SASEGT come from the germline V gene. The CDR3 sequence: CACSGIGTVYNEQFF. The CDR3 DNA reads TGTGCCTGCAGCGGGATCGGGACAGTCTACAATGAGCAGTTCTTC.

This clonotype is medium-sized (0.01 to 0.1%) within its sample. With the library built for alpha chains, this beta chain is off target and its frequency is not meaningful. The chain carries TRBV28 and TRBJ1-1; D not certain. CDR1 and CDR2 (germline): MDHEN, SYDVKM. V lost 7 bases to trimming and J lost 8 bases, with 17 bases between them. CDR3 size: 13 residues. The CDR3 protein is CASIQPGSLEAFF. In DNA form, the CDR3 reads TGTGCCAGCATCCAACCCGGCAGTCTAGAAGCTTTCTTT.

About this clonotype itself: This beta chain turned up in a library designed for alpha chains; as an off-target read, its abundance says little. This chain links TRBV3-1 with TRBJ1-1; D is uncertain. The CDR3 is 16 residues long. Germline V gene sequence: CDR1 LGHDT, CDR2 YNNKEL (reference sequence). Trimming left V 2 bases short and J 3 bases short, with 16 bases between. CDR3 region: CASSQRRIVWDTEAFF. The CDR3 nucleotides read TGTGCCAGCAGCCAAAGGCGGATTGTGTGGGACACTGAAGCTTTCTTT.